This T cell receptor beta chain was obtained from a study of cytomegalovirus exposure and HLA in healthy donors. A remark on this clone: Its target is not known.

Study conclusions and caveats: Later analysis showed most CMV-associated TCR beta chains appearing HLA-restricted. Presence/absence results assume similar sequencing depth per donor, which may not hold. Some V segments (TRBV6-2 and TRBV6-3 among them) were excluded as indistinguishable.

The V end was cut by 1 base, the J end by 3 bases, with 18 bases between. Germline V gene data show CDR1 as SGHTA and CDR2 as FQGTGA. This CDR3 contains 17 residues. It was with 60 Vbeta and 13 Jbeta primers that the PCR ran. Sequencing used immunoSEQ multiplex PCR; TCRdb keeps in-frame clones, though not all of them. The profile covers approximately 160,000 clones, with approximately 77% appearing a single time and about 1.5% taken by the ten largest. Sequenced material: PBMCs. The chain recombines TRBV7-3 with TRBJ1-1; TRBD1 is a possible D gene (5 bases). The clonotype originates from a male donor in good health and CMV-seronegative. CDR3 residues: CASSLKAIRGGDTEAFF. The CDR3 DNA reads as TGTGCCAGCAGCTTAAAGGCCATCCGGGGAGGGGACACTGAAGCTTTCTTT.